Presented here are 22 T cell receptor beta chains from one specimen sequenced in a study of blood T cell repertoires in COVID-19. TCRdb's copy holds only in-frame clones and misses some; the assay was immunoSEQ multiplex PCR. The data contain 75,000 or so clones, around nine tenths of them singletons. Sample: peripheral blood. These receptors were obtained from a woman over 75 with active or convalescent COVID-19.

The genes are TRBV11-3 and TRBJ2-3, with D tentatively TRBD2 (5 bases). CDR3 size: 15 residues. Germline V CDR1 and CDR2: SGHNT, YENEEA. V lost 1 base and J lost 2, with 10 bases in between. The CDR3 DNA reads TGTGCCAGCAGCTTAGGGGAGTTCCCCACAGATACGCAGTATTTT. Residues: CASSLGEFPTDTQYF.

A remark on this clone: Germline and junction disagree at one end, which may indicate a read error. The V call is TRBV9, the J call TRBJ2-1, with 13 nucleotides matching TRBD2. Germline CDR1 is SGDLS and CDR2 is YYNGEE. The CDR3 totals 13 residues. DNA for the CDR3: TGTGCCAGCAGCGTGGCCGGGACTAGCGGGGTGATCTTC. Protein sequence: CASSVAGTSGVIF.

The rearrangement uses TRBV19 and TRBJ2-1; TRBD2 is a possible D gene (8 bases). V was shortened by 1 base and J by 7 bases, with 17 bases between the two germline ends. This CDR3 spans 16 amino acids. CDR1 and CDR2 from the germline V gene are LNHDA and SQIVND (reference sequence). The CDR3 bases are TGTGCCAGTAGTATAGTCGGGAGGGGGCGAAGGAATGAGCAGTTCTTC. Translated, it gives CASSIVGRGRRNEQFF. Full variable domain (missing parts from reference TRBV19 and TRBJ2-1): DGGITQSPKYLFRKEGQNVTLSCEQNLNHDAMYWYRQDPGQGLRLIYYSQIVNDFQKGDIAEGYSVSREKKESFPLTVTSAQKNPTAFYLCASSIVGRGRRNEQFFGPGTRLTVL.

The V gene is TRBV29-1, the J gene TRBJ2-7; 7 bases line up with TRBD2. Losses at the gene ends were 4 bases for V and 3 bases for J; bases not matched to a gene: 3. The CDR3 has 12 residues. Germline V lookup: CDR1 SQVTM, CDR2 ANQGSEA. The CDR3 spells CSVGTRDYEQYF. The CDR3 DNA sequence: TGCAGCGTTGGGACTAGAGACTACGAGCAGTACTTC.

The CDR3: CASINRDSQKQYF. CDR3 DNA: TGTGCCAGCATCAACCGGGACAGCCAAAAGCAGTACTTC. The gene calls are TRBV28 and TRBJ2-7, with 7 bases aligning to TRBD1. The CDR3 loop spans 13 amino acids. The germline V gene encodes CDR1 MDHEN and CDR2 SYDVKM. Trimming at V came to 7 bases and at J to 8 bases, leaving 11 bases not matched to a gene.

This clone is a singleton in its sample. The rearrangement links TRBV11-2 to TRBJ2-5, with D unclear. Germline CDR1 reads SGHAT; CDR2 reads FQNNGV. Trimming removed 2 bases at V and 4 bases at J, with 11 bases between. The CDR3 length is 14 residues. The CDR3 loop is CASSLTRGGETQYF. The CDR3 DNA is TGTGCCAGCAGCTTAACTCGAGGCGGAGAGACCCAGTACTTC.

V usage is TRBV6-6 and J usage is TRBJ1-2; 7 positions agree with TRBD1. Germline loops: CDR1 MNHNY, CDR2 SVGAGI (reference sequence). CDR3 length: 15 amino acids. J lost 8 bases, V lost 2 bases, and 11 bases had no gene match. Here the CDR3 reads CASSYDGTDIWGYTF. The CDR3, as DNA: TGTGCCAGCAGTTACGACGGGACAGACATATGGGGCTACACCTTC.

This sequence joins TRBV5-6 and TRBJ1-5, with D unclear. The V and J ends lost 0 bases and 5 bases respectively, with 18 bases between them. The CDR3 has 17 residues. The germline V gene encodes CDR1 SGHDT and CDR2 YYEEEE. In DNA, the CDR3 is TGTGCCAGCAGCTTGGGGAAAGACCGCGGAAGACATCAGCCCCAGCATTTT. Translation gives CASSLGKDRGRHQPQHF.

The CDR3 DNA follows: TGTGCCAGCAGTTACTTACAGGGGGCCCGAGAGACCCAGTACTTC. This translates into CASSYLQGARETQYF. The V and J genes are TRBV6-2 or TRBV6-3 and TRBJ2-5; 9 bases fit TRBD1. The germline V gene has CDR1 MNHEY and CDR2 SVGEGT. The CDR3 sequence is 15 residues long. The J segment lost 4 bases and the V segment lost 1 base, leaving 4 bases of the junction unmatched.

The V and J genes are TRBV6-5 and TRBJ2-7, with TRBD1 matching 10 bases. V trimming: 6 bases; J trimming: 2 bases; junction bases outside the gene matches: 4. The CDR3 spans 14 residues. The germline gives CDR1 MNHEY, CDR2 SVGAGI. The CDR3 DNA is TGTGCCAGCAGCCTGGGACAGGGGCCCTACGAGCAGTACTTC. As protein: CASSLGQGPYEQYF.

Only one count was recorded for this clone. The J gene is TRBJ2-5, the V gene TRBV7-2, with TRBD2 identical over 12 bases. Germline V gene sequence: CDR1 SGHTA, CDR2 FQGNSA. The junction had 8 bases not matched to a gene; V was cut back by 2 bases and J by 7 bases. The CDR3 is made up of 16 amino acids. In DNA, the CDR3 is TGTGCCAGCAGCTTATCGACTAGCGGGAGCCCGGGGACCCAGTACTTC. It yields the protein CASSLSTSGSPGTQYF.

The gene calls are TRBV10-3 and TRBJ2-3; 9 nucleotides align to TRBD2. Trimming cost V 2 bases and J 0 bases; bases outside gene matches: 0. The CDR3 runs to 15 residues. Germline assignment: CDR1 ENHRY and CDR2 SYGVKD. Here the CDR3 reads CAISELAGSTDTQYF. The CDR3 bases are TGTGCCATCAGTGAGCTAGCGGGGAGCACAGATACGCAGTATTTT.

This clone occurred once. V is TRBV9 and J is TRBJ2-3; TRBD2 matches 9 bases. Germline-derived CDR1 and CDR2 are SGDLS and YYNGEE. This CDR3 is 16 amino acids long. V lost 0 bases and J lost 5; bases outside the gene matches: 7. The CDR3 spells CASSVGGGGGLDTQYF. Written as DNA, the CDR3 is TGTGCCAGCAGCGTAGGCGGCGGGGGGGGCCTAGATACGCAGTATTTT.

This chain uses TRBV6-5 with TRBJ2-3; maybe TRBD2 (6 bases). Germline V CDR1 and CDR2: MNHEY, SVGAGI. The V end lost 2 bases, the J end lost 1 base, and 13 bases lay between the germline ends. The CDR3 has 16 residues. The CDR3 protein is CASSYGGALGTDTQYF. The CDR3 nucleotides are TGTGCCAGCAGTTACGGAGGGGCCCTCGGCACAGATACGCAGTATTTT.

This clone was seen a single time. The rearrangement joins TRBV6-2 or TRBV6-3 to TRBJ2-1; 9 nucleotides agree with TRBD2. Per the germline V gene, CDR1 is MNHEY and CDR2 is SVGEGT. The CDR3 is 14 residues long. V dropped 5 bases and J dropped 12; count of bases not matched to a gene: 11. CDR3 amino acids: CASSDTGTSSRQFF. In DNA form, the CDR3 reads TGTGCCAGCAGTGATACAGGGACTAGCAGTCGGCAGTTCTTC.

The genes are TRBV10-2 and TRBJ1-4, with D possibly TRBD1 on 5 matching bases. CDR1 is WSHSY and CDR2 is SAAADI in the germline V gene. The CDR3 has 17 residues. The V and J ends lost 5 bases and 1 base respectively, with 17 bases between them. For the CDR3, the DNA is TGCGCCAGCAGTAGTCCTCGGGGGGGAGTAACTAATGAAAAACTGTTTTTT. Encoded protein: CASSSPRGGVTNEKLFF.

V is TRBV11-3 and J is TRBJ1-1; D gene ambiguous. Germline CDR1 SGHNT, CDR2 YENEEA. The CDR3 is 12 residues long. With 4 bases removed from V and 1 base from J, the gap between germline ends came to 4 bases. The chain's CDR3 is CASSYRNTEAFF. CDR3 nucleotides: TGTGCCAGCAGCTATAGGAACACTGAAGCTTTCTTT.

This clone was seen a handful of times. V usage is TRBV10-1 and J usage is TRBJ1-1, with 8 bases matching TRBD1. The CDR3 has 14 residues. Trimming at V came to 5 bases and at J to 1 base, leaving 3 bases not matched to a gene. The germline V gene has CDR1 WNHNN and CDR2 SYGVQD (reference sequence). CDR3 protein: CASSPGTGNTEAFF. The CDR3, as DNA: TGCGCCAGCAGTCCCGGGACAGGGAACACTGAAGCTTTCTTT.

The chain joins TRBV6-5 to TRBJ2-1; 8 bases fit TRBD1. V trimming: 5 bases; J trimming: 4 bases; junction bases outside the gene matches: 4. CDR1 is MNHEY and CDR2 is SVGAGI in the germline V gene. This CDR3 is built from 14 residues. This CDR3 is CASSPGQEYNEQFF. CDR3 nucleotide sequence: TGTGCCAGCAGTCCGGGACAGGAATACAATGAGCAGTTCTTC.

The J gene is TRBJ2-7, the V gene TRBV6-2 or TRBV6-3; TRBD1 aligns across 8 bases. The CDR3 loop spans 13 amino acids. CDR1 is MNHEY, CDR2 SVGEGT, per germline. J lost 6 bases, V lost 5 bases, and 6 bases had no gene match. The CDR3 loop reads CASSPTTGGEQYF. The CDR3 nucleotides are TGTGCCAGCAGTCCCACCACAGGGGGCGAGCAGTACTTC.

The V and J genes are TRBV2 and TRBJ1-4, with 11 positions matching TRBD1. The CDR3 contains 15 residues. J lost 8 bases, V lost 1 base, and 3 bases had no gene match. The germline CDR1 and CDR2 sequences are SNHLY and FYNNEI. The DNA for the CDR3 is TGTGCCAGCAGTGAAGGGACAGGGGGCTTAGAAAAACTGTTTTTT. Translated: CASSEGTGGLEKLFF.

J is TRBJ2-2 and V is TRBV11-2; tentatively, D is TRBD1 (6 bases). Germline V gene lookup returns CDR1 SGHAT and CDR2 FQNNGV. This CDR3 has 13 amino acids. V lost 3 bases and J lost 4, with 6 bases in between. The CDR3 bases are TGTGCCAGCAGCTTGGACAGCACCGGGGAGCTGTTTTTT. The encoded protein is CASSLDSTGELFF.